This T cell receptor (beta chain) was sequenced in a study of blood T cell repertoires in COVID-19. The trim removed 4 bases at V and 9 bases at J, leaving 3 bases unmatched. Germline CDR1 LNHDA, CDR2 SQIVND (reference sequence). The CDR3 runs 14 residues. Some clones are missing from TCRdb's copy, which holds only in-frame ones; the method was immunoSEQ multiplex PCR. The repertoire has around 140,000 clones, approximately 79% of them found once; the top ten carry around 2.9%. The chain combines TRBV19 with TRBJ2-3; 14 nucleotides agree with TRBD2. Sequenced: PBMCs or T cells enriched from blood (not recorded which). This sequence originates from a woman between 45 and 60 years old who had recovered from COVID-19. DNA of the CDR3: TGTGCCAGTAGTACGGGGACTAGCGGGGGAACGCAGTATTTT. This gives the protein CASSTGTSGGTQYF.